The source of this T cell receptor beta chain is a study of graft-versus-host responses after intestinal transplantation. Study-wide findings and caveats: Allograft graft-versus-host to host-versus-graft clonal ratios ran high in patients with graft-donor T cell macrochimerism. Early post-transplant HvG declines were associated with peak circulating GvH clone levels.

Produced via immunoSEQ multiplex PCR; TCRdb's table is partial and in-frame only. The data show some 18,000 clones, with over 75% seen just once and approximately 2% held by the top ten. Between the trimmed V and J ends, which lost 1 base and 6 bases, there was a span of 7 bases. CDR1 is GTSNPN, CDR2 SVGIG, per germline (reference sequence). The CDR3 covers 13 residues. With respect to this clone: Its cognate antigen is unknown.

The sequenced sample was PBMCs, obtained approximately 370 days after transplant. This sequence originates from a human patient who received an intestinal transplant, so some T cells may come from the graft donor. This chain links TRBV30 with TRBJ1-6; D call uncertain. In nucleotides, the CDR3 is TGTGCCTGGAGTGATGGGATTAATTCACCCCTCCACTTT. Translating it yields CAWSDGINSPLHF.